These 19 T cell receptor beta chains originate from one sample sequenced in a study of T cells expressing NK-cell markers. TCRdb re-called the 5' RACE reads; one entry per CDR3 protein, DNA not given. This sample's clone table lists some 460,000 distinct CDR3 sequences. The sample was blood T cells: a sorted CD56 or NKG2C T cell subset, CD4+ or CD8+ T cells, or bulk PBMC T cells (not recorded which). These receptors were obtained from a woman in her forties or fifties in good health.

CDR3 amino acids: CASSQQRGSEQFF. The chain couples TRBV3-1 to TRBJ2-1; TCRdb returns TRBD1, unconfirmable since there is no DNA. Looked up from germline, CDR1 is LGHDT and CDR2 is YNNKEL (reference sequence). The CDR3 loop spans 13 amino acids.

J is TRBJ1-4 and V is TRBV25-1; the D call of TRBD1 rests on TCRdb alone, since no DNA is present to check it. The length of the CDR3 is 16 residues. Per the germline V gene, CDR1 is MGHDK and CDR2 is SYGVNS. CDR3 loop: CASSQLGGSTNEKLFF.

The chain combines TRBV2 with TRBJ1-2. CDR3 length: 14 residues. Germline loops: CDR1 SNHLY, CDR2 FYNNEI. CDR3 loop: CASRGTAGPYGYTF.

J is TRBJ2-7 and V is TRBV30; TCRdb designates TRBD1, a call that cannot be tested without DNA. The CDR3 covers 15 residues. Germline CDR1 and CDR2: GTSNPN and SVGIG (reference sequence). The CDR3 protein is CASSGTPMSSYEQYF.

V and J are TRBV20-1 and TRBJ2-1; TCRdb's assignment of TRBD1 cannot be checked, as there is no DNA. The length of the CDR3 is 14 residues. Germline CDR1 reads DFQATT; CDR2 reads SNEGSKA (reference sequence). The CDR3 here is CSAPGTAPNNEQFF.

The chain recombines TRBV10-3 with TRBJ2-5; there is no DNA to check the TCRdb D call of TRBD2. In germline, CDR1 is ENHRY, CDR2 SYGVKD. The length of the CDR3 is 15 residues. The CDR3 protein is CAASAAGGSSETQYF.

The chain combines TRBV25-1 with TRBJ1-3. This CDR3 region has 15 residues. Germline V gene data show CDR1 as MGHDK and CDR2 as SYGVNS. The CDR3 reads CASSEFRGSGNTIYF. Looking up the rest from reference TRBV25-1 and TRBJ1-3 gives the full variable domain: EADIYQTPRYLVIGTGKKITLECSQTMGHDKMYWYQQDPGMELHLIHYSYGVNSTEKGDLSSESTVSRIRTEHFPLTLESARPSHTSQYLCASSEFRGSGNTIYFGEGSWLTVV.

V usage is TRBV5-1 and J usage is TRBJ2-3; the TCRdb D gene call, TRBD2, has no DNA to confirm it. The V gene's germline CDR1 is SGHRS and CDR2 YFSETQ. The CDR3 covers 18 residues. The CDR3: CASSLTGLAGVGTDTQYF.

The chain couples TRBV2 to TRBJ1-2; no DNA is available, so the TRBD1 call from TCRdb remains unchecked. From germline, CDR1 is SNHLY and CDR2 FYNNEI. The CDR3 contains 15 residues. CDR3 protein: CASSVKTGSNYGYTF.

This rearrangement joins TRBV29-1 to TRBJ1-1; with no DNA, the TCRdb D assignment of TRBD1 cannot be verified. This CDR3 is 11 amino acids long. Germline V gene lookup returns CDR1 SQVTM and CDR2 ANQGSEA. CDR3 in amino acids: CSVNRQGAAFF.

The V call is TRBV11-1, the J call TRBJ2-1; TCRdb lists TRBD2, though no DNA is available to test this call. The CDR3 covers 14 residues. Germline V gives CDR1 SGHAT, CDR2 FQDESV (reference sequence). Here the CDR3 reads CASSFEIAGYEQFF.

The chain combines TRBV24-1 with TRBJ1-1. The CDR3 contains 14 residues. Germline assignment: CDR1 KGHDR and CDR2 SFDVKD. CDR3 amino acids: CATAAGSRNTEAFF.

The CDR3 loop reads CASSQVAGESEQYF. This chain connects TRBV4-1 to TRBJ2-7; TCRdb returns TRBD2, unconfirmable since there is no DNA. The CDR3 is 14 residues long. Germline V gives CDR1 MGHRA, CDR2 YSYEKL.

The rearrangement links TRBV12-3 or TRBV12-4 to TRBJ1-2. The length of the CDR3 is 12 residues. The CDR3 loop reads CASSLFVYGYTF.

The chain has TRBV12-3 or TRBV12-4 and TRBJ2-1; absent DNA, TCRdb's TRBD1 call cannot be checked. The length of the CDR3 is 14 residues. The CDR3 sequence is CASSFQGPYNEQFF.

The chain links TRBV5-1 to TRBJ1-2. This CDR3 is built from 14 residues. Germline V gene data show CDR1 as SGHRS and CDR2 as YFSETQ. The CDR3 reads CASSPRPSDYGYTF.

The gene calls are TRBV5-1 and TRBJ1-2; the TRBD1 assignment by TCRdb is unverifiable without DNA. There are 15 residues in the CDR3. Germline loops: CDR1 SGHRS, CDR2 YFSETQ. CDR3 residues: CASSPDRQSFYGYTF. The full variable domain, in which reference TRBV5-1 and TRBJ1-2 provide the parts outside the CDR3, is KAGVTQTPRYLIKTRGQQVTLSCSPISGHRSVSWYQQTPGQGLQFLFEYFSETQRNKGNFPGRFSGRQFSNSRSEMNVSTLELGDSALYLCASSPDRQSFYGYTFGSGTRLTVV.

This sequence joins TRBV24-1 and TRBJ2-1; absent DNA, TCRdb's TRBD1 call cannot be checked. Germline CDR1 reads KGHDR; CDR2 reads SFDVKD. The CDR3 runs 13 residues. CDR3 sequence: CATSEPGVHEQFF.

The V call is TRBV7-2, the J call TRBJ2-3; TCRdb designates TRBD2, a call that cannot be tested without DNA. CDR3 length equals 14 residues. Germline CDR1 reads SGHTA; CDR2 reads FQGNSA. CDR3 loop: CASSPGLNTDTQYF. Variable domain in full (rest from reference TRBV7-2 and TRBJ2-3): GAGVSQSPSNKVTEKGKDVELRCDPISGHTALYWYRQSLGQGLEFLIYFQGNSAPDKSGLPSDRFSAERTGGSVSTLTIQRTQQEDSAVYLCASSPGLNTDTQYFGPGTRLTVL.